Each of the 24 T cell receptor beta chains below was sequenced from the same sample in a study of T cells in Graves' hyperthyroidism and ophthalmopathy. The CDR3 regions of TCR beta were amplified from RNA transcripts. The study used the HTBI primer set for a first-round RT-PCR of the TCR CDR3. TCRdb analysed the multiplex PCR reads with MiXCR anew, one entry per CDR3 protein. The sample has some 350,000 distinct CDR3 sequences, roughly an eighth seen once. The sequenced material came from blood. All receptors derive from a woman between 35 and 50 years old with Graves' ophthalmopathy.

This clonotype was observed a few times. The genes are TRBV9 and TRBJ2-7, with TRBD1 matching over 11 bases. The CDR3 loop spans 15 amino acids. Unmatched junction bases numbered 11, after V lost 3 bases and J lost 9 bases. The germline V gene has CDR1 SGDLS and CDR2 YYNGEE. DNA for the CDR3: TGTGCCAGCAGCGCCTCCGGGACAGGGGGGTGGGTGCAGTACTTC. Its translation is CASSASGTGGWVQYF.

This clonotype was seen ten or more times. This CDR3 is CASSMGTSDSETQYF. CDR3 nucleotide sequence: TGTGCCAGCAGTATGGGGACTAGTGATAGTGAGACCCAGTACTTC. The rearrangement links TRBV6-1 to TRBJ2-5, with TRBD2 matching 8 bases. J was trimmed by 5 bases and V by 5 bases; bases with no gene match: 10. The CDR3 loop spans 15 amino acids. Germline values: CDR1 MNHNS, CDR2 SASEGT.

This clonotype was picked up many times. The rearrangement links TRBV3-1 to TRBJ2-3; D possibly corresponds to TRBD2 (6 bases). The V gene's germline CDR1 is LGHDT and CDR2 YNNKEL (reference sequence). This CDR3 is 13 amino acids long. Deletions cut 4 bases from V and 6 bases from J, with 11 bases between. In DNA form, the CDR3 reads TGTGCCAGCAGCCCCTCGAGCGGGGATACGCAGTATTTT. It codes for CASSPSSGDTQYF.

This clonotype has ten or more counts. CDR3 loop: CSAPDGQMNTEAFF. CDR3 in DNA: TGCAGTGCTCCCGACGGACAAATGAACACTGAAGCTTTCTTT. V is TRBV20-1 and J is TRBJ1-1, with a possible D match to TRBD1 (5 bases). The CDR3 runs to 14 residues. V was pared by 5 bases and J by 0 bases, with 13 bases between. The V gene's germline CDR1 is DFQATT and CDR2 SNEGSKA (reference sequence).

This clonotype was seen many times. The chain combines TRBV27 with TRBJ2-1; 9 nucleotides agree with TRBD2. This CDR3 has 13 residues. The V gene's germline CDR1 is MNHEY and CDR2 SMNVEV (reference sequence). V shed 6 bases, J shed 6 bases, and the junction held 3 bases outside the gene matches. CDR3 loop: CASRLAGTNEQFF. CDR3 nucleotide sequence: TGTGCCAGCAGACTAGCGGGTACCAATGAGCAGTTCTTC.

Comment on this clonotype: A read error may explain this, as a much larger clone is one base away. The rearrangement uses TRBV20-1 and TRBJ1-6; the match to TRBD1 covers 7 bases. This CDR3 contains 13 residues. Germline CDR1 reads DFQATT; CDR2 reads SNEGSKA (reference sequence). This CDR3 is CSAQGQDNSPPHF. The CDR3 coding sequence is TGCAGTGCTCAAGGACAGGATAATTCACCCCCCCACTTT.

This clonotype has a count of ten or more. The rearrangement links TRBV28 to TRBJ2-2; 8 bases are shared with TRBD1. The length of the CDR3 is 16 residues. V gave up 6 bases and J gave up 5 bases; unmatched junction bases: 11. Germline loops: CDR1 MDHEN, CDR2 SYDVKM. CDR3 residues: CASSRLIGTGTGELFF. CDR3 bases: TGTGCCAGCAGCCGCCTGATCGGGACAGGTACCGGGGAGCTGTTTTTT.

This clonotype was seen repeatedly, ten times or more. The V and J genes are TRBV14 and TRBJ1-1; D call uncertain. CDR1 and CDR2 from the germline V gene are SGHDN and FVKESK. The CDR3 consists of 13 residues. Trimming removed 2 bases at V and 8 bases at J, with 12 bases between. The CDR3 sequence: CASSQSDYGEAFF. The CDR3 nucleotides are TGTGCCAGCAGCCAAAGCGACTACGGAGAAGCTTTCTTT.

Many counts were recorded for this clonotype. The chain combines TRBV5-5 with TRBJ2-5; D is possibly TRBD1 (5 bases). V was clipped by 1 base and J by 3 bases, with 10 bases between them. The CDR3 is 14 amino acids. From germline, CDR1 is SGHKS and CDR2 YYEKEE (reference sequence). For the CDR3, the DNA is TGTGCCAGCAGCTTGCAGGGCCTTAAAGAGACCCAGTACTTC. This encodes CASSLQGLKETQYF.

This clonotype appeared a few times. Written as DNA, the CDR3 is TGTGCCAGCAGCATCACCGGGACAGGGGGCTACGGCTACACCTTC. This sequence encodes CASSITGTGGYGYTF. This chain connects TRBV7-2 to TRBJ1-2, with 12 positions matching TRBD1. Germline V gene data show CDR1 as SGHTA and CDR2 as FQGNSA. The CDR3 has 15 residues. Trimming removed 5 bases from V and 8 bases from J; junction bases left unmatched: 9.

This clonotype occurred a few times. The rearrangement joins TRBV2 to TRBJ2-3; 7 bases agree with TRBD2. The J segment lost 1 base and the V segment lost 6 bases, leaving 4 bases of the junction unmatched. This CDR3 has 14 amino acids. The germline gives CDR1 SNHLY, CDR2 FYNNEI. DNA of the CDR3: TGTGCCAGCAGGGACCTAGCGGGCACAGATACGCAGTATTTT. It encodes CASRDLAGTDTQYF.

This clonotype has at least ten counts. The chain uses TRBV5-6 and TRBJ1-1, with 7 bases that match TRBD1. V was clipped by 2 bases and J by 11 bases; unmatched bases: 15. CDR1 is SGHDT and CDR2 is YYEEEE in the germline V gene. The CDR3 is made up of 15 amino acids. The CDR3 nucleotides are TGTGCCAGCAGCTTCGGCGGTCGGACAGGCCCAAAGGCTTTCTTT. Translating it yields CASSFGGRTGPKAFF.

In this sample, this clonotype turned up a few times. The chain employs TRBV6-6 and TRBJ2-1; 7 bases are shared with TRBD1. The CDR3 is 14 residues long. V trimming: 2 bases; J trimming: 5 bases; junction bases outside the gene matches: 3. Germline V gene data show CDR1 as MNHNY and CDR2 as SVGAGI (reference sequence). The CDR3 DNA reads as TGTGCCAGCAGTTACCGGGACAGAAACAATGAGCAGTTCTTC. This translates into CASSYRDRNNEQFF.

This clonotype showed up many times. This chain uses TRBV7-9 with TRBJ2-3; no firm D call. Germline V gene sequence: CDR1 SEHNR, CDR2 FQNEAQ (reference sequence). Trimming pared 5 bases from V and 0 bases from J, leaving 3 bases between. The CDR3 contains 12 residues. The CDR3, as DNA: TGTGCCAGCAGCCAAAGCACAGATACGCAGTATTTT. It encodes CASSQSTDTQYF.

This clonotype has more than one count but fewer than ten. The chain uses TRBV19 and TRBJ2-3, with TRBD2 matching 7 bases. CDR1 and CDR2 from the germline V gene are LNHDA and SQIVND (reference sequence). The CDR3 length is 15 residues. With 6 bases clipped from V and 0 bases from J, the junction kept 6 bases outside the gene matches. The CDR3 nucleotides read TGTGCCAGTAGGACGACTAGCAGGAGCACAGATACGCAGTATTTT. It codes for CASRTTSRSTDTQYF.

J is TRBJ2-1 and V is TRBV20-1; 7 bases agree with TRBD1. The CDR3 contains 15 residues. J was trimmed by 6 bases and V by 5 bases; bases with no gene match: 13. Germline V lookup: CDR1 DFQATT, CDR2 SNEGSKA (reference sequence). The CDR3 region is CSAYDRQTGANEQFF. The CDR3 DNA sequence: TGCAGTGCTTATGATAGACAAACAGGGGCCAATGAGCAGTTCTTC.

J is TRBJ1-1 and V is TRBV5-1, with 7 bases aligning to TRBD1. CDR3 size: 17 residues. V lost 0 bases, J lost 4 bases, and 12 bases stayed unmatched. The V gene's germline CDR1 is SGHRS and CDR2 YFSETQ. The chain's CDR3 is CASSLGRTGRPFTEAFF. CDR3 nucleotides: TGCGCCAGCAGCTTGGGGAGGACAGGTCGACCTTTCACTGAAGCTTTCTTT.

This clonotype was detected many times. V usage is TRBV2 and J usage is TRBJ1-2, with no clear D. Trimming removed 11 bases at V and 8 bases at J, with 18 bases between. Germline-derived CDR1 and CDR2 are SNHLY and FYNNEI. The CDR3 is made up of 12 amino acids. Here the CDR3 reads CASQSTPGGYTF. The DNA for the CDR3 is TGTGCCTCCCAGAGTACCCCCGGGGGCTACACCTTC.

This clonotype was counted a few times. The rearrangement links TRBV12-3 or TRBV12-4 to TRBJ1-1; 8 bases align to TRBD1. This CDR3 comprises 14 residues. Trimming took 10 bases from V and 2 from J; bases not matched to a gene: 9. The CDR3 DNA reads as TGTGCCACCTCAGTTGCAGGGGGCAACACTGAAGCTTTCTTT. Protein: CATSVAGGNTEAFF.

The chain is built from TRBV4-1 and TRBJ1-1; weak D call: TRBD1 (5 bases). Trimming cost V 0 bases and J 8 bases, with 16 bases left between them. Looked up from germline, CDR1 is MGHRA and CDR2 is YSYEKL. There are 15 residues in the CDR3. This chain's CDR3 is CASSQDTTGKNEAFF. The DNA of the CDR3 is TGCGCCAGCAGCCAAGATACAACAGGCAAAAACGAAGCTTTCTTT.

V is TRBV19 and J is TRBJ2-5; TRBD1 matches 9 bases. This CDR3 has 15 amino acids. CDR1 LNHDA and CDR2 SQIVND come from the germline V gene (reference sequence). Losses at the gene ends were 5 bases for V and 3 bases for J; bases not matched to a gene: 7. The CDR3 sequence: CASSLRTGDEETQYF. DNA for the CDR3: TGTGCCAGTAGTCTGAGGACAGGGGATGAAGAGACCCAGTACTTC.

This chain's CDR3 is CASSFGGGRGETQYF. The DNA of the CDR3 is TGTGCCAGCAGCTTCGGCGGGGGTCGAGGAGAGACCCAGTACTTC. The chain has TRBV11-2 and TRBJ2-5, with TRBD2 identical over 7 bases. CDR1 is SGHAT, CDR2 FQNNGV, per germline. The J segment lost 4 bases and the V segment lost 3 bases, leaving 8 bases of the junction unmatched. This CDR3 comprises 15 residues.

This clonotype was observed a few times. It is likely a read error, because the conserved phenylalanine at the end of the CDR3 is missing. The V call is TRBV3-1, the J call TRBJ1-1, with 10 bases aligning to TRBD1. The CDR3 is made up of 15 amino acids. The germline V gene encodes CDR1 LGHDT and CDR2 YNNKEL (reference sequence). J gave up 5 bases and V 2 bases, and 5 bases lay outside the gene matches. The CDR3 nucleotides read TGTGCCAGCAGCCAATATCCGGGACAGGGGACTGAAGCTTTCCTT. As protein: CASSQYPGQGTEAFL.

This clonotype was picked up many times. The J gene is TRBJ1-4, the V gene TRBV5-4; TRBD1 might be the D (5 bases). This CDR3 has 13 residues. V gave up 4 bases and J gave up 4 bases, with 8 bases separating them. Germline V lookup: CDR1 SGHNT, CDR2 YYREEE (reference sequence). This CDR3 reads CASSHDSNEKLFF. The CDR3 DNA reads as TGTGCCAGCAGCCACGACAGTAATGAAAAACTGTTTTTT.